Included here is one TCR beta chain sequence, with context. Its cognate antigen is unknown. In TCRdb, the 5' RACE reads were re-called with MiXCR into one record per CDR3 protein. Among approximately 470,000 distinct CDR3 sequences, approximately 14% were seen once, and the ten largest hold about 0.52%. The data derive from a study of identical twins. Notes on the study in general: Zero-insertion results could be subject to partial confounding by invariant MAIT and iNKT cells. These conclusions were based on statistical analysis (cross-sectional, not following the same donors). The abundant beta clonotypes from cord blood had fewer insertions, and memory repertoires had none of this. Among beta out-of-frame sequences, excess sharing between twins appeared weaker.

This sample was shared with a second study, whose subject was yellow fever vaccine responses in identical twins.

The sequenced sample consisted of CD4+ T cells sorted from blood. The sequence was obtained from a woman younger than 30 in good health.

CDR3 amino acids: CASSSARRLNEQYF. The CDR3 DNA follows: TGTGCCAGCAGTTCGGCCAGGAGGCTTAACGAGCAGTACTTC. The rearrangement uses TRBV6-5 and TRBJ2-7; D is possibly TRBD2 (5 bases). In germline, CDR1 is MNHEY, CDR2 SVGAGI. CDR3 size: 14 residues. V was trimmed by 4 bases and J by 5 bases, leaving 15 bases between them.